The rows below give T cell receptor beta chains drawn from one sample of a study of Ad26.COV2.S vaccination and SARS-CoV-2 variants. Assay used: immunoSEQ multiplex PCR; TCRdb lists only in-frame clones, some missing. The sample records 300,000 to 400,000 clones, less than 90% being singletons. The sequences come from peripheral blood, collected in a trial of Ad26.COV2.S vaccine versus placebo. These receptors came from a person between 18 and 59 years old who received the Ad26.COV2.S COVID-19 vaccine or a placebo. Each CDR3 is given with its conserved first and last residue. Fields, in order: J gene, V gene, CDR3 length, CDR3 protein.

J: TRBJ1-2; V: TRBV24-1; length: 13; CDR3: CATSDLHGYGYTF
J: TRBJ1-3; V: TRBV21-1; length: 16; CDR3: CASSIPGAPSGNTIYF
J: TRBJ2-3; V: TRBV2; length: 16; CDR3: CASSETSGLVRHTQYF
J: TRBJ1-5; V: TRBV18; length: 16; CDR3: CASSPPGTGIAQPQHF
J: TRBJ1-5; V: TRBV4-1; length: 16; CDR3: CASSQDRGGGQEAQHF
J: TRBJ1-1; V: TRBV7-2; length: 13; CDR3: CASSQDMNTEAFF
J: TRBJ2-5; V: TRBV7-9; length: 14; CDR3: CASSPEGLAETQYF
J: TRBJ1-6; V: TRBV7-2; length: 17; CDR3: CASSLRTDLSYNSPLHF
J: TRBJ2-7; V: TRBV7-8; length: 15; CDR3: CASSLRTSGAHEQYF
J: TRBJ1-6; V: TRBV28; length: 13; CDR3: CALRGGAGSPLHF
J: TRBJ1-1; V: TRBV5-6; length: 14; CDR3: CASSRRDGNTEAFF
J: TRBJ2-1; V: TRBV5-1; length: 13; CDR3: CASGEGTHQEQFF
J: TRBJ2-7; V: TRBV5-1; length: 15; CDR3: CASSLTWQAHYEQYF
J: TRBJ2-3; V: TRBV7-2; length: 14; CDR3: CASTFYPGTDTQYF
J: TRBJ2-1; V: TRBV7-3; length: 15; CDR3: CASSLTPGPSDEQFF
J: TRBJ2-7; V: TRBV28; length: 14; CDR3: CASRLGGDSYEQYF
J: TRBJ2-4; V: TRBV7-2; length: 15; CDR3: CASSSRDGSKNIQYF
J: TRBJ2-2; V: TRBV3-1/TRBV3-2; length: 17; CDR3: CASSQYGTSGPTGELFF
J: TRBJ2-5; V: TRBV5-1; length: 13; CDR3: CASSLVDGETQYF
J: TRBJ1-5; V: TRBV27; length: 17; CDR3: CASSSYKSTGSNQPQHF
J: TRBJ2-3; V: TRBV6-5; length: 11; CDR3: CASRATDTQYF
J: TRBJ2-1; V: TRBV6-6; length: 15; CDR3: CASSPTGTVYNEQFF
J: TRBJ2-7; V: TRBV19; length: 15; CDR3: CASSISVTSSYEQYF
J: TRBJ2-7; V: TRBV19; length: 13; CDR3: CASSIDLNYEQYF
J: TRBJ1-4; V: TRBV3-1/TRBV3-2; length: 17; CDR3: CASSHTQARVLGEKLFF
J: TRBJ1-6; V: TRBV28; length: 17; CDR3: CASSSNRRGYSNSPLHF